This is a list of T cell receptor beta chains from one sample in a study of tumor and adjacent non-tumor tissue in lung cancer. TCRdb itself ran the multiplex PCR reads through MiXCR, one entry per CDR3 protein. The table has more than 75,000 distinct CDR3 sequences, over 80% seen once; the top ten hold 13%. Material for sequencing was lung tumor tissue. The source is a woman aged 50 to 65 with non-small cell lung cancer. Each CDR3 is given with its conserved first and last residue. The D gene is left open where the match is weak. The size entry is marked missing in some rows and otherwise reads once, few, many or a size class.

>-|TRBJ2-3|TRBD2|TRBV10-2
CASSEESGLAGGTQYF
TGCGCCAGCAGTGAGGAGTCGGGACTAGCGGGCGGTACGCAGTATTTT
>-|TRBJ2-3|TRBD2|TRBV10-2
CASSEKSILAGGTQYF
TGCGCCAGCAGTGAGAAGTCGATACTAGCGGGAGGTACGCAATATTTT
>many|TRBJ1-4|-|TRBV13
CASSSKSGVRSEKLFF
TGTGCCAGCAGCTCGAAATCAGGGGTACGTTCTGAAAAACTGTTTTTT
>-|TRBJ2-5|TRBD2|TRBV12-3/TRBV12-4
CASGKSGLAQETQYF
TGTGCCAGTGGTAAAAGTGGACTAGCGCAGGAGACCCAGTACTTC
>-|TRBJ2-1|TRBD2|TRBV6-1
CTSRRQTSGITSYNEPFF
TGTACCAGCAGAAGACAGACCAGCGGGATTACGTCCTACAATGAGCCGTTCTTC
>-|TRBJ2-4|TRBD2|TRBV6-2/TRBV6-3
CASSTGGKNIQYF
TGTGCCAGTAGTACGGGAGGCAAAAACATTCAGTACTTC
>-|TRBJ1-3|-|TRBV21-1
CASSKGLSSGNTIYF
TGTGCCAGCAGCAAAGGTCTCAGCTCTGGAAACACCATATATTTT
>once|TRBJ1-5|TRBD1|TRBV6-6
CAGNGDSNQPRHF
TGTGCCGGCAACGGGGACAGCAATCAGCCCCGGCACTTT
>once|TRBJ2-7|TRBD1|TRBV6-5
CGSRWDSRTCEQYF
TGTGGCAGCAGATGGGACAGTCGGACTTGCGAGCAGTACTTC
>-|TRBJ2-3|-|TRBV20-1
CSARASQGSMVDMQYF
TGCAGTGCTAGAGCCTCCCAGGGTAGTATGGTAGATATGCAGTATTTT
>-|TRBJ2-3|TRBD1|TRBV20-1
CSATGPTTGSSDTQYF
TGCAGTGCCACCGGCCCTACGACAGGGAGCTCAGATACGCAGTATTTT
>many|TRBJ1-6|-|TRBV6-2/TRBV6-3
CASSYQENSPLHF
TGTGCCAGCAGTTACCAGGAGAATTCACCCCTCCACTTT
>-|TRBJ2-7|-|TRBV29-1
CNVLRDTSYEQYF
TGCAACGTGCTGCGGGATACCTCCTACGAACAGTACTTC
>-|TRBJ2-7|TRBD2|TRBV6-5
CVSSSPRESSYEQYF
TGTGTAAGCAGTTCCCCGCGGGAGAGCTCCTACGAGCAGTACTTC
>-|TRBJ2-7|-|TRBV4-1
CASSQYGAMAGDYEQHF
TGCGCCAGCAGCCAGTATGGGGCGATGGCAGGAGACTACGAGCAGCATTTC
>-|TRBJ2-1|-|TRBV20-1
CSTRELSSSDLGEQLF
TGCAGTACTAGAGAGTTGAGTAGCTCTGATCTCGGCGAACAGCTCTTC
>many|TRBJ1-5|-|TRBV28
CASSLKIGGGLMTQHF
TGTGCCAGCAGTTTAAAAATAGGGGGAGGGCTTATGACCCAGCATTTT
>many|TRBJ2-2|-|TRBV7-2
CASSYFTGELFF
TGTGCCAGCAGCTACTTCACCGGGGAGCTGTTTTTT
>-|TRBJ2-7|-|TRBV21-1
CASIKVQRRHSYEQYF
TGTGCCAGTATCAAAGTACAGCGCAGACACTCCTACGAGCAGTACTTC
>-|TRBJ2-3|-|TRBV7-2
CASSGELAGDTQYF
TGTGCCAGCAGCGGGGAACTAGCAGGAGATACGCAGTACTTT
>-|TRBJ1-2|TRBD1|TRBV4-2
CASSDWTGPNHGYTF
TGTGCCAGCAGCGATTGGACAGGGCCTAACCATGGCTACACCTTC
>-|TRBJ2-7|-|TRBV4-1
CAITQDGGTIVGEQYF
TGCGCCATCACCCAAGACGGTGGGACCATTGTGGGCGAGCAGTACTTC
>-|TRBJ2-1|-|TRBV12-3/TRBV12-4
CASSPRDSSYNEHFF
TGTGCCAGCAGTCCTAGGGATTCGTCCTACAATGAGCACTTCTTC
>-|TRBJ2-1|-|TRBV6-1
CASKSLTGSFVDEHLF
TGTGCCAGCAAGAGCCTAACAGGGTCCTTTGTGGACGAGCACCTCTTC
>-|TRBJ1-2|TRBD1|TRBV4-1
CANSPGQGQNYGYTF
TGCGCCAACAGCCCAGGACAGGGGCAAAACTATGGCTACACCTTC
>-|TRBJ2-1|-|TRBV6-5
CVSSYSPGANEEFF
TGTGTCAGCAGTTATTCCCCCGGTGCCAATGAGGAGTTCTTC
>many|TRBJ2-5|TRBD2|TRBV7-9
CASSPRGLARETQYF
TGTGCCAGCAGCCCCCGTGGACTAGCGCGAGAGACCCAGTACTTC